There are many counts of the clone carrying this TCR beta chain. This record belongs to a study of T cells of healthy individuals. Trimming removed 3 bases from V and 4 bases from J; junction bases left unmatched: 2. The CDR3 length is 14 residues. Germline V gene sequence: CDR1 MRHNA, CDR2 SNTAGT. TCRdb itself ran the 5' RACE reads through MiXCR, one entry per CDR3 protein. The sample includes some 100,000 distinct CDR3 sequences, roughly 18% of them seen just once. The receptor was derived from a human donor in good health. The rearrangement links TRBV6-4 to TRBJ2-3, with 9 nucleotides matching TRBD2. The CDR3 bases are TGTGCCAGCAGTGAGCGGGAGGGGTCAGATACGCAGTATTTT. Protein: CASSEREGSDTQYF.